This T cell receptor (beta chain) was captured in a study of blood T cells in healthy people across ages. The germline V gene encodes CDR1 SGHTA and CDR2 FQGNSA. The CDR3 extends over 14 amino acids. The V and J ends lost 2 bases and 7 bases respectively, with 14 bases between them. Primers used in a second PCR of roughly 6 to 12 cycles were a sample-barcoded 5' primer and a J-beta primer mix. Every sample gave at least 3 million paired-end reads containing CDR3. From the 5' RACE reads, TCRdb called clonotypes with MiXCR, one entry per CDR3 protein. The repertoire consists of 720,000 or so distinct CDR3 sequences, with roughly 43% occurring once and the leading ten covering 25% to 35%. Overall study findings and caveats: Naive T cell percentage showed a strong correlation with TCR beta diversity.

About this clonotype: The antigen is not known.

Healthy Caucasians from Russia aged about 6 to 90 served as donors. The chain is built from TRBV7-2 and TRBJ1-1; tentative D call: TRBD1 (5 bases). This clonotype was obtained from a man older than 75 in good health. Sequenced: blood. Here the CDR3 reads CASSLSRDGGEAFF. In DNA form, the CDR3 reads TGTGCCAGCAGCTTATCCCGGGATGGGGGTGAAGCTTTCTTT.